The present entry profiles one TCR beta chain with its context. The antigen remains unidentified. The data originate from a study of beta chain features in type 1 diabetes. General observations from the study: Moderate but significant shortening of TCRB CDR3s was recorded in all four CD4+ subsets from Type 1 diabetes patients.

Germline-derived CDR1 and CDR2 are MNHEY and SVGAGI. This CDR3 spans 14 amino acids. The V segment lost 6 bases and the J segment 8 bases; nucleotides outside the gene matches: 7. The whole isolated RNA underwent reverse transcription, so sequencing captured expressed TCRB transcripts. Profiled with immunoSEQ multiplex PCR; TCRdb holds only in-frame clones, not every one. Here the sample spans about 260,000 clones, about a fifth being singletons. The sample was naive CD4+ T cells from blood. The chain links TRBV6-5 to TRBJ1-4, with 9 bases aligning to TRBD1. The receptor was derived from a woman aged 40 to 50 with type 1 diabetes. CDR3 nucleotide sequence: TGTGCCAGCAGCCCCGGGACAGGGATCGAAAAACTGTTTTTT. Translated, it gives CASSPGTGIEKLFF.